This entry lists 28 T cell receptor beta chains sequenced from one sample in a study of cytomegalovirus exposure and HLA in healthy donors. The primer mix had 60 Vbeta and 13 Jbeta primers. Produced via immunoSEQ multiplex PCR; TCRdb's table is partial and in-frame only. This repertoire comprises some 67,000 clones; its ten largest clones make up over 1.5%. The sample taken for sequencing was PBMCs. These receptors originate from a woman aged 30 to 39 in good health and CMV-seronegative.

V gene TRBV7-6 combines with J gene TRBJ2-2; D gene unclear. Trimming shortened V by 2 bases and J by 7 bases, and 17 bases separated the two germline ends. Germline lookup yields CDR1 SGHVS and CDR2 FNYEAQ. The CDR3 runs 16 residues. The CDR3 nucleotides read TGTGCCAGCAGCTTAAACCACTACATTTCTAACGGGGAGCTGTTTTTT. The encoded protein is CASSLNHYISNGELFF.

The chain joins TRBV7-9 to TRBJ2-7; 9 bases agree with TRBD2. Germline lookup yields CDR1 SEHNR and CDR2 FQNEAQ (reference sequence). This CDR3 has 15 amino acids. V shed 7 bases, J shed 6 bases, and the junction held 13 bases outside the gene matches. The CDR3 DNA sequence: TGTGCCAGCACTAGCGGGGAGTTAATTGTCGGCGAGCAGTACTTC. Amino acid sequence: CASTSGELIVGEQYF.

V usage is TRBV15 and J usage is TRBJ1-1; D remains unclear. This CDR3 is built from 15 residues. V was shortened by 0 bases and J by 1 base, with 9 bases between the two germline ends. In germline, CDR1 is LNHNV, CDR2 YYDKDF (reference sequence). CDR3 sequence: CATSRDLGGNTEAFF. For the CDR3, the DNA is TGTGCCACCAGCAGAGATCTTGGAGGGAACACTGAAGCTTTCTTT. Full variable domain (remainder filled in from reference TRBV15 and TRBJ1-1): DAMVIQNPRYQVTQFGKPVTLSCSQTLNHNVMYWYQQKSSQAPKLLFHYYDKDFNNEADTPDNFQSRRPNTSFCFLDIRSPGLGDTAMYLCATSRDLGGNTEAFFGQGTRLTVV.

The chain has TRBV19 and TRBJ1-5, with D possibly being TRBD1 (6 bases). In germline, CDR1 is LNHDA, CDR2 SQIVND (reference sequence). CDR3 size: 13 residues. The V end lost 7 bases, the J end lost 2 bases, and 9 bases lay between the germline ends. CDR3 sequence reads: CASKDRGNQPQHF. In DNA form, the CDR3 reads TGTGCCAGTAAGGACAGAGGCAATCAGCCCCAGCATTTT.

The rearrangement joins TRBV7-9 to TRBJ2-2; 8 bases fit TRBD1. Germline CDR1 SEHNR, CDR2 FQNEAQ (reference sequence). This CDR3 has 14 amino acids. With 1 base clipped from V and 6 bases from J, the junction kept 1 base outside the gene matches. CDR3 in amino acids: CASSLGGQAGELFF. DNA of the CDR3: TGTGCCAGCAGCTTAGGGGGACAGGCCGGGGAGCTGTTTTTT. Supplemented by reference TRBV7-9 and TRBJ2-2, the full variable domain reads DTGVSQNPRHKITKRGQNVTFRCDPISEHNRLYWYRQTLGQGPEFLTYFQNEAQLEKSRLLSDRFSAERPKGSFSTLEIQRTEQGDSAMYLCASSLGGQAGELFFGEGSRLTVL.

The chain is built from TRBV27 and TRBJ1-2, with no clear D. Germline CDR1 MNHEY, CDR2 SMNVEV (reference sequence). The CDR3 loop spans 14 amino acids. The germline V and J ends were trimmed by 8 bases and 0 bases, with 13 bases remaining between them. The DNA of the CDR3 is TGTGCCAGCTCCGTGGGCGTCACTAACTATGGCTACACCTTC. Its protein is CASSVGVTNYGYTF.

The CDR3 DNA reads as TGTGCCAGCAGCCAAGAGTCGATAGCGGGAGTCTACGAGCAGTACTTC. This gives the protein CASSQESIAGVYEQYF. This chain links TRBV4-2 with TRBJ2-7, with 9 nucleotides matching TRBD2. The germline V gene encodes CDR1 LGHNA and CDR2 YNFKEQ. The CDR3 is made up of 16 amino acids. J lost 3 bases, V lost 0 bases, and 6 bases had no gene match.

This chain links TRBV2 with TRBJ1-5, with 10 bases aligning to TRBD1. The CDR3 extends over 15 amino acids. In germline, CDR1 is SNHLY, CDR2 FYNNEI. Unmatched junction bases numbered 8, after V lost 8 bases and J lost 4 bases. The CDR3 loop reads CASSAEDRGNQPQHF. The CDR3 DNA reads TGTGCCAGCTCGGCTGAGGACAGGGGGAATCAGCCCCAGCATTTT.

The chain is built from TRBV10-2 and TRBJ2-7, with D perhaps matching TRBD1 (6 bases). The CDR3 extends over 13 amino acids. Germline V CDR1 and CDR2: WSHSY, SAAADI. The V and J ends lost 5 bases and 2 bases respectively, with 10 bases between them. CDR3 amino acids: CASSSGQPYEQYF. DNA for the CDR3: TGCGCCAGCAGTTCGGGACAACCCTACGAGCAGTACTTC.

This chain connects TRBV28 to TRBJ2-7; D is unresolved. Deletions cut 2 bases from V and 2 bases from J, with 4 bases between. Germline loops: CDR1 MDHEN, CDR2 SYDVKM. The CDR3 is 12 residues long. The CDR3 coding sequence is TGTGCCAGCAGTTTAGGAGCCTACGAGCAGTACTTC. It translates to CASSLGAYEQYF. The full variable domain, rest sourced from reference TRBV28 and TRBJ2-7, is DVKVTQSSRYLVKRTGEKVFLECVQDMDHENMFWYRQDPGLGLRLIYFSYDVKMKEKGDIPEGYSVSREKKERFSLILESASTNQTSMYLCASSLGAYEQYFGPGTRLTVT.

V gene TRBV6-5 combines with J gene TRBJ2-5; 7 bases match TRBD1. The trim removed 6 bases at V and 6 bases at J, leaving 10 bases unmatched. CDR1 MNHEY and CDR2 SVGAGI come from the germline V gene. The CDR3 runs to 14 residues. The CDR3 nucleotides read TGTGCCAGCAGGAGTCCACGGACAGGCAAGACCCAGTACTTC. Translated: CASRSPRTGKTQYF.

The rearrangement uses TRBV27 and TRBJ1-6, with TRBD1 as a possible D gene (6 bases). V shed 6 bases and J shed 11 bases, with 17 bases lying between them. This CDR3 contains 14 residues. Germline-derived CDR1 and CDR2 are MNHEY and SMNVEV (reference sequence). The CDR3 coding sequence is TGTGCCAGCAGCCACGGGACGGGGGGGCCACCCCTCCACTTT. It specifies CASSHGTGGPPLHF.

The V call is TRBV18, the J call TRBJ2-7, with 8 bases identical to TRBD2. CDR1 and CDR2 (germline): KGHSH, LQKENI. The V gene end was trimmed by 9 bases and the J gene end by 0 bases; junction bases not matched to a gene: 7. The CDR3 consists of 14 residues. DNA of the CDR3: TGTGCCAGTTCGATGGCGGGGGGCTCCTACGAGCAGTACTTC. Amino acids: CASSMAGGSYEQYF.

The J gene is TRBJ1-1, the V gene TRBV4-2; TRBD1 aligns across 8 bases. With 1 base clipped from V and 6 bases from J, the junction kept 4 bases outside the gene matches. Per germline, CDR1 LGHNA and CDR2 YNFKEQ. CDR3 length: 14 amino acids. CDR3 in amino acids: CASSQVDRAAEAFF. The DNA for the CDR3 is TGTGCCAGCAGCCAAGTGGACAGGGCCGCTGAAGCTTTCTTT.

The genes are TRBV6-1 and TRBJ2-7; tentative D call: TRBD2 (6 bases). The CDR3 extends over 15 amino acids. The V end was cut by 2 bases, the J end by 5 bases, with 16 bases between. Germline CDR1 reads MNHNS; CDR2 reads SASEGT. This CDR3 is CASSERGIREDEQYF. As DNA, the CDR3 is TGTGCCAGCAGTGAACGTGGGATCAGGGAGGACGAGCAGTACTTC.

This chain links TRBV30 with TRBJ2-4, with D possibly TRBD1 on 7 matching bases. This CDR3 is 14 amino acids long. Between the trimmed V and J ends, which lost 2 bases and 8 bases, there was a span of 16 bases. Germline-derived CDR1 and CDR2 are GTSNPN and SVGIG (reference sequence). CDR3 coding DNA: TGTGCCTGGAGTAGTCGCGGGACAGCGCACATTCAGTACTTC. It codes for CAWSSRGTAHIQYF.

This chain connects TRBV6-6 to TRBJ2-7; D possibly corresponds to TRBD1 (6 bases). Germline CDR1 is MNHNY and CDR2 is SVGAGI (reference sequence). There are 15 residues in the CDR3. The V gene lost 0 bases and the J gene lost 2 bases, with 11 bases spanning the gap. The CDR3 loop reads CASSYSTGLPYEQYF. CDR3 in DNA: TGTGCCAGCAGTTACTCTACAGGGTTGCCCTACGAGCAGTACTTC.

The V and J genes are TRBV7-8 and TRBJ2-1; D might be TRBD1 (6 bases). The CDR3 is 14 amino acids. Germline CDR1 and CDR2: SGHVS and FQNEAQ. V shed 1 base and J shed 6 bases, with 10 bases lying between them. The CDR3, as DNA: TGTGCCAGCAGCTTAGGACAGGTGGGCAATGAGCAGTTCTTC. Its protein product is CASSLGQVGNEQFF.

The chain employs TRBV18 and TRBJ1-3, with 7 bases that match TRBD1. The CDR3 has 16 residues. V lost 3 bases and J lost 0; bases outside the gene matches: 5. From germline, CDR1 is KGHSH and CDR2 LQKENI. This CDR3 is CASSPVQGNSGNTIYF. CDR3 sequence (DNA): TGTGCCAGCTCACCGGTACAGGGGAACTCTGGAAACACCATATATTTT.

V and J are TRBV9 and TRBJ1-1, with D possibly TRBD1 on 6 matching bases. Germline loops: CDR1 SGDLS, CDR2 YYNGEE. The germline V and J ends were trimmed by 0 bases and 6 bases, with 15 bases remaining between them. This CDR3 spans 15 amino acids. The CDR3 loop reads CASSVVAGVMSEAFF. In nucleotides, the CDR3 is TGTGCCAGCAGCGTAGTGGCAGGGGTGATGTCTGAAGCTTTCTTT.

The CDR3 region has the DNA TGTGCCAGGGGGCCAGGGACTAGTATCTATGAGCAGTTCTTC. It codes for CARGPGTSIYEQFF. This sequence joins TRBV6-1 and TRBJ2-1; 8 bases fit TRBD2. The V and J ends lost 9 bases and 8 bases, in that order; junction bases with no gene match: 12. Germline loops: CDR1 MNHNS, CDR2 SASEGT. CDR3 length: 14 amino acids.

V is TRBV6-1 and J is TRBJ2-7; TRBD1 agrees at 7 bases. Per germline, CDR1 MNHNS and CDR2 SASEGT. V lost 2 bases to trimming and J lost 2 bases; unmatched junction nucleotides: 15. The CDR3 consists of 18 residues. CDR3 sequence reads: CASSETPPTGTAAYEQYF. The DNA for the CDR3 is TGTGCCAGCAGTGAAACCCCCCCTACCGGGACAGCGGCCTACGAGCAGTACTTC.

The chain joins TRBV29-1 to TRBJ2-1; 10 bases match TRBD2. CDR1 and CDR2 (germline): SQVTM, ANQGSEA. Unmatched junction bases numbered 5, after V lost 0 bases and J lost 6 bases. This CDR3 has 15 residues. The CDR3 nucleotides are TGCAGCGTTGAAGATGTACTAGCGGGACCCAATGAGCAGTTCTTC. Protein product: CSVEDVLAGPNEQFF.

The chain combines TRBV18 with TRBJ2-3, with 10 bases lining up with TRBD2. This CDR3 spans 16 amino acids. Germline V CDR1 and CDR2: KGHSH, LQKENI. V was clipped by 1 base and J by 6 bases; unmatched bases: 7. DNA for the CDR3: TGTGCCAGCTCACCACTAGCGGGAGGCCTTGGGGATACGCAGTATTTT. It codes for CASSPLAGGLGDTQYF.

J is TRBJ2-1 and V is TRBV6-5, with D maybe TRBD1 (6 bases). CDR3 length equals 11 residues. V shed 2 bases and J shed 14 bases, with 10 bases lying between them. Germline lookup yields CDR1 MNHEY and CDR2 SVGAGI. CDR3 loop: CASSYTGREFF. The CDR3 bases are TGTGCCAGCAGTTACACAGGGAGAGAGTTCTTC.

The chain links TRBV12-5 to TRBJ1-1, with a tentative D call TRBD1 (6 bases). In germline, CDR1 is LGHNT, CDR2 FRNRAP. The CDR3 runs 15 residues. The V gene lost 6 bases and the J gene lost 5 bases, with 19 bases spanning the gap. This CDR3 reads CASGPGGGVGTEAFF. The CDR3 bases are TGTGCTAGTGGCCCGGGGGGCGGAGTGGGGACTGAAGCTTTCTTT.

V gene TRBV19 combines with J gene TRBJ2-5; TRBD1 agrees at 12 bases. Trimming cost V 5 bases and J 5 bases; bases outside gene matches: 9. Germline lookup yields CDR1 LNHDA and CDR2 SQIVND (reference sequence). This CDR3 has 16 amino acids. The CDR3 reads CASSSPRDRGQETQYF. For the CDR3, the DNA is TGTGCCAGTAGTTCCCCCCGGGACAGGGGGCAGGAGACCCAGTACTTC.

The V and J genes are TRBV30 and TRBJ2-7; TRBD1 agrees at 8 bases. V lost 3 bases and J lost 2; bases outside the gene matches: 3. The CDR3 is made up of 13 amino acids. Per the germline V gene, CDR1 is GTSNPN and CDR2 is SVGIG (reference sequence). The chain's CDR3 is CAWSKGQAYEQYF. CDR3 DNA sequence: TGTGCCTGGAGCAAGGGACAGGCCTACGAGCAGTACTTC.